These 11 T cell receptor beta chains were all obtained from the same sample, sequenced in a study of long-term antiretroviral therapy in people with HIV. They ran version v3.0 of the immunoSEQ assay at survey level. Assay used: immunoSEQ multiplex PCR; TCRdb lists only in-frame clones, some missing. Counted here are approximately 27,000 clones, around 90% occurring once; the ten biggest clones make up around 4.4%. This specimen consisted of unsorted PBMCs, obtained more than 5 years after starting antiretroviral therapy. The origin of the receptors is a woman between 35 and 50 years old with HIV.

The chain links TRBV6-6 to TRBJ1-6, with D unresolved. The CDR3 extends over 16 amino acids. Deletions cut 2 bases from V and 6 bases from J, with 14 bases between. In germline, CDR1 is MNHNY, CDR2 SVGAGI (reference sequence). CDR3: CASSYEAARANSPLHF. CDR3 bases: TGTGCCAGCAGTTACGAGGCAGCTAGGGCTAATTCACCCCTCCACTTT.

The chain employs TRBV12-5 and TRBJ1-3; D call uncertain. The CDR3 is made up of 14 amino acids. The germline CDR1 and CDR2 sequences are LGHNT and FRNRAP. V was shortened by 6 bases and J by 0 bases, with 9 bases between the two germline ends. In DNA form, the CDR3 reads TGTGCTAGTGGGGAAGGAAACTCTGGAAACACCATATATTTT. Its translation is CASGEGNSGNTIYF.

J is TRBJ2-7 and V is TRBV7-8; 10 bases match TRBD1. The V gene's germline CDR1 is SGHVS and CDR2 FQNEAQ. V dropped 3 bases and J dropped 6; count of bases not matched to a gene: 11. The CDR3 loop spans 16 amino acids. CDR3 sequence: CASSFASGQGPREQYF. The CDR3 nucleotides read TGTGCCAGCAGCTTCGCCTCGGGACAGGGGCCGCGCGAGCAGTACTTC.

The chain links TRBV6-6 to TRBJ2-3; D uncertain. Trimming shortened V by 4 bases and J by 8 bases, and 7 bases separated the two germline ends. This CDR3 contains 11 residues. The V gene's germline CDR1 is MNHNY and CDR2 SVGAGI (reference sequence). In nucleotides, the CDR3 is TGTGCCAGCAGTTTGGATTTTACGCAGTATTTT. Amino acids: CASSLDFTQYF.

As DNA, the CDR3 is TGTGCCAGCAGCGTCCCGCGGGCGGGAGCGAGCTCCTACAATGAGCAGTTCTTC. Amino acids: CASSVPRAGASSYNEQFF. This chain joins TRBV9 and TRBJ2-1; 7 bases map to TRBD2. V lost 2 bases and J lost 0; bases outside the gene matches: 11. This CDR3 spans 18 amino acids. Germline V lookup: CDR1 SGDLS, CDR2 YYNGEE.

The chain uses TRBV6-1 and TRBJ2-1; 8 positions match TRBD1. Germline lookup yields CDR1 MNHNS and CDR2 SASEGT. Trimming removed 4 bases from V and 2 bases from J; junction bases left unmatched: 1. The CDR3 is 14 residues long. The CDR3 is CASSGQGTYNEQFF. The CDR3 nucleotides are TGTGCCAGCAGTGGACAGGGGACCTACAATGAGCAGTTCTTC.

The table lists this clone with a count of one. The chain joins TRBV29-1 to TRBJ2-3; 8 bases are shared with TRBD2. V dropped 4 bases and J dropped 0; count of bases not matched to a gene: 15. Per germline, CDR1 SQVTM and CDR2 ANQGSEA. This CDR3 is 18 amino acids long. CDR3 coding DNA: TGCAGCGTTGTGCGGGGGGATCGAATGGGTGGTAGCACAGATACGCAGTATTTT. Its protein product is CSVVRGDRMGGSTDTQYF.

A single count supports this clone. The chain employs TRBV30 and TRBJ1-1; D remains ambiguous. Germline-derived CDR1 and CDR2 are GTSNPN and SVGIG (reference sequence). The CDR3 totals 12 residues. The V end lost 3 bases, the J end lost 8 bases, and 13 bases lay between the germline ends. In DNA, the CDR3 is TGTGCCTGGAGATTATCCGTAGGCGAAGCTTTCTTT. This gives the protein CAWRLSVGEAFF.

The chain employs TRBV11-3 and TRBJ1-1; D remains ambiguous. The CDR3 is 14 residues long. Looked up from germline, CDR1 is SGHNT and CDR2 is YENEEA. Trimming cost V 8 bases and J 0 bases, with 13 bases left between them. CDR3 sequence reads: CASSPGGVNTEAFF. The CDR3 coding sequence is TGTGCCAGCTCCCCCGGCGGGGTGAACACTGAAGCTTTCTTT.

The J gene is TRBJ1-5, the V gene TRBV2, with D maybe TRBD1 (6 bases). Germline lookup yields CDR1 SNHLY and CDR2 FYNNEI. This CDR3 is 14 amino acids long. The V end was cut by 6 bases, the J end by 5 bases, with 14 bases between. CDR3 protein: CASSSTGQHQPQHF. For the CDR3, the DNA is TGTGCCAGCAGCTCGACCGGACAGCATCAGCCCCAGCATTTT.

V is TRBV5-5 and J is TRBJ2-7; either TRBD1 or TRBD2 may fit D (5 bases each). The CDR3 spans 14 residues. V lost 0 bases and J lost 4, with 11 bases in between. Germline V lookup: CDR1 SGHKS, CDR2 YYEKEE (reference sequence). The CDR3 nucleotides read TGTGCCAGCAGCTTGGCCACGGGGCAGTACGAGCAGTACTTC. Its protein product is CASSLATGQYEQYF. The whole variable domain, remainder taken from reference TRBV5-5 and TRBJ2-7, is DAGVTQSPTHLIKTRGQQVTLRCSPISGHKSVSWYQQVLGQGPQFIFQYYEKEERGRGNFPDRFSARQFPNYSSELNVNALLLGDSALYLCASSLATGQYEQYFGPGTRLTVT.